The clone carrying this TCR beta chain came up many times. What it binds is unknown. This entry comes from a study of T-cell reconstitution after alpha-beta-depleted transplantation in children. Study-wide results and limits: Day-60 TCRbeta diversity that was high in some patients was derived from surviving recipient T cells and thymic progenitors. At one year after transplant, newly produced T cells mostly accounted for T-cell counts and diversity. Where alpha-beta T cells came from about two months after transplant was reportedly several hundred expanded graft clones.

TCRbeta library construction was performed incorporating unique molecular identifiers. TCRdb reprocessed the PCR reads with MiXCR, giving one entry per CDR3 protein. The sample carries about 300,000 distinct CDR3 sequences, over 7.5% recorded once. Here the sequenced sample was peripheral blood, taken 360 days after TCRalphabeta/CD19-depleted stem cell transplant. This receptor was identified in a female patient between 2 and 15 years old who had a stem cell transplant for Fanconi anemia, so the T cells may come from the graft donor.

The DNA of the CDR3 is TGCAGCGTTGAATCCCCCTATGAAGCGGGTCCTTACAATGAGCAGTTCTTC. It translates to CSVESPYEAGPYNEQFF. This chain links TRBV29-1 with TRBJ2-1; tentatively, D is TRBD2 (6 bases). Germline CDR1 and CDR2: SQVTM and ANQGSEA. The germline V and J ends were trimmed by 2 bases and 4 bases, with 21 bases remaining between them. The CDR3 totals 17 residues.